What follows are 10 T cell receptor beta chains derived from one specimen sequenced in a study of identical twins. TCRdb itself ran the 5' RACE reads through MiXCR, one entry per CDR3 protein. The sample has around 530,000 distinct CDR3 sequences, roughly 15% seen once. Another study also made use of these data, one on yellow fever vaccine responses in identical twins.

The sequenced sample consisted of CD4+ T cells sorted from blood. The receptors here all came from a woman between 18 and 29 years old in good health.

The chain links TRBV18 to TRBJ2-2, with a tentative D call TRBD1 (6 bases). Per the germline V gene, CDR1 is KGHSH and CDR2 is LQKENI. V dropped 1 base and J dropped 5 bases, with 14 bases sitting between them. There are 16 residues in the CDR3. Here the CDR3 reads CASSPLTGVGTGELFF. The DNA of the CDR3 is TGTGCCAGCTCACCACTGACAGGCGTGGGGACCGGGGAGCTGTTTTTT.

The chain employs TRBV27 and TRBJ1-4; tentative D call: TRBD1 (5 bases). Trimming took off 6 bases at V and 7 bases at J, with 24 bases between the two ends. The CDR3 length is 17 residues. Germline V gene lookup returns CDR1 MNHEY and CDR2 SMNVEV (reference sequence). CDR3 region: CASRVTGPGGSREKLFF. CDR3 bases: TGTGCCAGCAGGGTCACAGGCCCCGGGGGATCGCGTGAAAAACTGTTTTTT. Full variable domain (rest looked up from reference TRBV27 and TRBJ1-4): EAQVTQNPRYLITVTGKKLTVTCSQNMNHEYMSWYRQDPGLGLRQIYYSMNVEVTDKGDVPEGYKVSRKEKRNFPLILESPSPNQTSLYFCASRVTGPGGSREKLFFGSGTQLSVL.

This clonotype showed up just a few times. V usage is TRBV6-5 and J usage is TRBJ2-2, with 8 bases matching TRBD2. V dropped 4 bases and J dropped 8; count of bases not matched to a gene: 9. This CDR3 is built from 15 residues. Germline V gene sequence: CDR1 MNHEY, CDR2 SVGAGI. In nucleotides, the CDR3 is TGTGCCAGCAGTTCGCCTGCGCGGGGGGTGGGGGAGCTGTTTTTT. Protein: CASSSPARGVGELFF.

The rearrangement uses TRBV10-3 and TRBJ2-2; 8 positions match TRBD2. V lost 3 bases and J lost 4; bases outside the gene matches: 19. Germline CDR1 ENHRY, CDR2 SYGVKD. This CDR3 comprises 20 residues. The CDR3 protein is CAISDTSLGSGRAVTGELFF. In DNA, the CDR3 is TGTGCCATCAGTGATACGTCTTTGGGAAGCGGGAGAGCGGTCACCGGGGAGCTGTTTTTT.

The V and J genes are TRBV5-1 and TRBJ2-3; TRBD2 is a possible D gene (6 bases). V dropped 6 bases and J dropped 3 bases, with 11 bases sitting between them. The CDR3 is made up of 13 amino acids. Germline lookup yields CDR1 SGHRS and CDR2 YFSETQ. The CDR3 DNA follows: TGCGCCAGCACCGGGGGAGTGACAGATACGCAGTATTTT. It codes for CASTGGVTDTQYF.

The chain carries TRBV5-5 and TRBJ2-1; D is perhaps TRBD1 or TRBD2 (6 bases each). V shed 3 bases and J shed 7 bases, with 23 bases lying between them. CDR1 and CDR2 from the germline V gene are SGHKS and YYEKEE (reference sequence). This CDR3 has 17 amino acids. CDR3 in amino acids: CASSSLKTGVSGNEQFF. DNA of the CDR3: TGTGCCAGCAGCTCCCTTAAGACAGGAGTAAGCGGGAATGAGCAGTTCTTC.

The chain carries TRBV3-1 and TRBJ2-3; perhaps TRBD2 as D (5 bases). Trimming removed 4 bases from V and 2 bases from J, with 13 bases in between. CDR1 LGHDT and CDR2 YNNKEL come from the germline V gene (reference sequence). This CDR3 is 15 amino acids long. DNA of the CDR3: TGTGCCAGCAGCCCCGAGCGGTTGACCACAGATACGCAGTATTTT. This encodes CASSPERLTTDTQYF.

This clonotype occurred a few times. The chain couples TRBV10-1 to TRBJ1-5; no firm D call. The CDR3 has 11 residues. The germline gives CDR1 WNHNN, CDR2 SYGVQD (reference sequence). V lost 1 base and J lost 6, with 1 base in between. CDR3 sequence (DNA): TGCGCCAGCAGTGAGTTTCAGCCCCAGCATTTT. Amino acids: CASSEFQPQHF.

This clonotype has at least ten counts. This rearrangement joins TRBV5-1 to TRBJ2-7; D is ambiguous. This CDR3 spans 14 amino acids. V dropped 1 base and J dropped 2 bases, with 10 bases sitting between them. Germline V lookup: CDR1 SGHRS, CDR2 YFSETQ. The CDR3 region is CASSLRQLPYEQYF. CDR3 sequence (DNA): TGCGCCAGCAGCTTGAGACAACTCCCCTACGAGCAGTACTTC.

This clonotype was detected a few times. J is TRBJ2-1 and V is TRBV7-9; the D gene is possibly TRBD1 (6 bases). Trimming removed 5 bases at V and 0 bases at J, with 17 bases between. Looked up from germline, CDR1 is SEHNR and CDR2 is FQNEAQ (reference sequence). CDR3 length: 17 amino acids. CDR3 nucleotides: TGTGCCAGCAGCGATGACGACGGACAGTACTCCTACAATGAGCAGTTCTTC. This translates into CASSDDDGQYSYNEQFF.